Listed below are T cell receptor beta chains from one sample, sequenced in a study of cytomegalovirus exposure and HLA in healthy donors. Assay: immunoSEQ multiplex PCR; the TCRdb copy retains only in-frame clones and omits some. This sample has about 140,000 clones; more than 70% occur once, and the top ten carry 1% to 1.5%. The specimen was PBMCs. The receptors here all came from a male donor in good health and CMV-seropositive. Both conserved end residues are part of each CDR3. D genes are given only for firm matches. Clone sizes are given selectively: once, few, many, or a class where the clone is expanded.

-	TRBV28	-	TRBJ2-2	CASSPRTVNTGELFF	TGTGCCAGCAGCCCTAGGACAGTCAACACCGGGGAGCTGTTTTTT
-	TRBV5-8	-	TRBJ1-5	CASSLRMGTASPQPQHF	TGTGCCAGCAGCTTGCGTATGGGCACAGCCTCTCCGCAGCCCCAGCATTTT
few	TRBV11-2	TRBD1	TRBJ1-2	CASRSDRGNYGYTF	TGTGCCAGCAGGTCAGACAGGGGCAACTATGGCTACACCTTC
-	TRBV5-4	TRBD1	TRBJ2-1	CASRYSGTGEQFF	TGTGCCAGCAGGTATTCCGGGACAGGGGAGCAGTTCTTC
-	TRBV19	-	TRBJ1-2	CASSTEIQGHGYTF	TGTGCCAGTAGTACCGAAATCCAGGGTCACGGCTACACCTTC
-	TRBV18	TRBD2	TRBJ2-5	CASSPSIAGGSETQYF	TGTGCCAGCTCACCTAGTATAGCGGGAGGATCAGAGACCCAGTACTTC
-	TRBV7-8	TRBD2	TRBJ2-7	CASSSGGLAGVGAYEQYF	TGTGCCAGCAGCTCAGGGGGACTAGCGGGAGTGGGGGCTTACGAGCAGTACTTC
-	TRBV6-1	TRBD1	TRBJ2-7	CASRGTGATYEQYF	TGTGCCAGCAGGGGGACAGGGGCAACCTACGAGCAGTACTTC
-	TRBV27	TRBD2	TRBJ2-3	CASSYTGTIISSTDTQYF	TGTGCCAGCAGTTACACCGGGACTATCATCTCGAGCACAGATACGCAGTATTTT
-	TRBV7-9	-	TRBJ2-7	CASSQGPGVYEQYF	TGTGCCAGCAGCCAGGGCCCGGGAGTCTACGAGCAGTACTTC
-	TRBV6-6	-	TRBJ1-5	CASSKPGEGGQPQHF	TGTGCCAGCAGTAAACCCGGTGAAGGGGGTCAGCCCCAGCATTTT
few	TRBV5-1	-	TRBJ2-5	CASLPGSGTQETQYF	TGCGCCAGCCTCCCGGGTTCCGGCACCCAAGAGACCCAGTACTTC
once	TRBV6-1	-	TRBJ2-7	CASSEQTGPSYEQYF	TGTGCCAGCAGTGAACAGACAGGACCCTCCTACGAGCAGTACTTC
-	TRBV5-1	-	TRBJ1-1	CASSLGESEAEAFF	TGCGCCAGCAGCTTGGGGGAGTCGGAGGCTGAAGCTTTCTTT
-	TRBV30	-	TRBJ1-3	CAWSVGDSKGNTIYF	TGTGCCTGGAGTGTAGGGGACTCGAAAGGAAACACCATATATTTT
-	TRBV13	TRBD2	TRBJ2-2	CASSPRLAGNTGELFF	TGTGCCAGCAGCCCGCGGTTAGCGGGAAACACCGGGGAGCTGTTTTTT
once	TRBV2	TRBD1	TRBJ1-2	CASRPQTGKGLVGYTF	TGTGCCAGCAGGCCCCAGACAGGGAAGGGGCTGGTGGGCTACACCTTC
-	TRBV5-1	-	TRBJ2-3	CASSYPGLLTDTQYF	TGCGCCAGCAGCTATCCGGGACTTCTCACAGATACGCAGTATTTT
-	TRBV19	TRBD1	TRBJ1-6	CASSNRDRGKSAPLHF	TGTGCCAGTAGTAATAGGGACAGGGGTAAATCGGCACCCCTCCACTTT
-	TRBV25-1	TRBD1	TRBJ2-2	CASSEGFDRANTGELFF	TGTGCCAGCAGTGAAGGTTTCGACAGGGCGAACACCGGGGAGCTGTTTTTT
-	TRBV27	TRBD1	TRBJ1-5	CASSRTGNQPQHF	TGTGCCAGCAGTCGGACAGGGAATCAGCCCCAGCATTTT
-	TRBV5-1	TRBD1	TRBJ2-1	CASSPSLTGGNEQFF	TGCGCCAGCAGCCCCTCCCTGACAGGGGGCAATGAGCAGTTCTTC
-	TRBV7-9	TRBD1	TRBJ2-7	CASSQAGTALYEQYF	TGTGCCAGCAGCCAAGCCGGGACAGCCCTCTACGAGCAGTACTTC
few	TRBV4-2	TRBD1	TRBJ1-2	CASSRGFFEGAGYGYTF	TGTGCCAGCAGCCGCGGGTTTTTTGAGGGGGCAGGCTATGGCTACACCTTC
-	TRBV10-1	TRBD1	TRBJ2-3	CASSESTGGPDTQYF	TGCGCCAGCAGTGAATCAACAGGGGGCCCAGATACGCAGTATTTT
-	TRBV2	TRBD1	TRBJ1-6	CASSSGTGRHVHF	TGTGCCAGCAGTTCCGGGACAGGGCGGCACGTCCACTTT
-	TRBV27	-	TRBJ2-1	CASSSRVKEQFF	TGTGCCAGCAGTTCCCGGGTTAAGGAGCAGTTCTTC
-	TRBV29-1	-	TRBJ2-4	CSVVGSGKRSKNIQYF	TGCAGCGTTGTGGGTTCCGGGAAGCGGTCCAAAAACATTCAGTACTTC
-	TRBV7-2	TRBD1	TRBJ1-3	CASSLGDRPPSGNTIYF	TGTGCCAGCAGCTTAGGGGACAGGCCGCCCTCTGGAAACACCATATATTTT
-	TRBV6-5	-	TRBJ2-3	CASSRSGGTDTQYF	TGTGCCAGCAGTAGATCGGGGGGCACAGATACGCAGTATTTT
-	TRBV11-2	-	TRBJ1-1	CASSLWAGDRNTEAFF	TGTGCCAGCAGCTTATGGGCAGGGGATCGGAACACTGAAGCTTTCTTT